Below, 31 T cell receptor beta chains from the same sample are listed, as sequenced in a study of blood T cell repertoires in COVID-19 (dated by TCRdb to about 2020). To prepare the library, the immunoSEQ multiplex PCR assay was applied. TCRdb holds this immuneACCESS table with in-frame rearrangements only. Some clones are missing; in checked studies, unresolved V genes explain under half, and the rest has no known cause. This sample holds fewer than 200,000 clones; 75% to 95% were observed only once. The top ten clonotypes cover approximately 0.5% of the sample. The sample consisted of peripheral blood. The receptors were gathered from a man aged 45-60 years with acute or convalescent COVID-19.

Concerning this clone: This sample includes further DNA sequences coding for the same CDR3. The chain recombines TRBV11-1 with TRBJ2-5; perhaps TRBD2 as D (6 bases). CDR1 and CDR2 (germline): SGHAT, FQDESV (reference sequence). The CDR3 is 14 residues long. With 2 bases removed from V and 2 bases from J, the gap between germline ends came to 9 bases. The CDR3 sequence: CASSLNGGQETQYF. The DNA of the CDR3 is TGTGCCAGCAGCTTAAATGGGGGGCAAGAGACCCAGTACTTC.

This clone came up once. The V and J genes are TRBV6-1 and TRBJ2-3; 12 bases align to TRBD2. The CDR3 spans 18 residues. The V gene's germline CDR1 is MNHNS and CDR2 SASEGT. V dropped 4 bases and J dropped 2; count of bases not matched to a gene: 10. The CDR3 region has the DNA TGTGCCAGCAGTGGACTAGCGGGAGAGCGATGGGACACAGATACGCAGTATTTT. It codes for CASSGLAGERWDTDTQYF.

The chain has TRBV5-1 and TRBJ1-4; the match to TRBD1 covers 7 bases. Germline values: CDR1 SGHRS, CDR2 YFSETQ. This CDR3 has 13 amino acids. V gave up 3 bases and J gave up 8 bases; unmatched junction bases: 4. Here the CDR3 DNA reads TGCGCCAGCAGCTCCGACAGGGCCGAAAAACTGTTTTTT. This sequence encodes CASSSDRAEKLFF.

The CDR3 sequence: CASVTSGGPKSYNEQFF. The CDR3 DNA follows: TGTGCCAGCGTTACTAGCGGGGGGCCTAAATCCTACAATGAGCAGTTCTTC. V is TRBV2 and J is TRBJ2-1, with TRBD2 matching 12 bases. Per germline, CDR1 SNHLY and CDR2 FYNNEI. This CDR3 is 17 amino acids long. V was clipped by 8 bases and J by 1 base; unmatched bases: 9.

V gene TRBV27 combines with J gene TRBJ2-7; 7 nucleotides align to TRBD1. The CDR3 loop spans 13 amino acids. Germline values: CDR1 MNHEY, CDR2 SMNVEV (reference sequence). The V segment lost 6 bases and the J segment 2 bases; nucleotides outside the gene matches: 4. The DNA for the CDR3 is TGTGCCAGCAGCCGACAGGGAACCTACGAGCAGTACTTC. Protein sequence: CASSRQGTYEQYF.

This clone was recorded only once. The chain joins TRBV19 to TRBJ2-1; TRBD1 aligns across 9 bases. CDR1 is LNHDA and CDR2 is SQIVND in the germline V gene (reference sequence). J gave up 5 bases and V 6 bases, and 8 bases lay outside the gene matches. The CDR3 is 15 amino acids. The DNA of the CDR3 is TGTGCCAGTAGGTCCGGGACAGGGAATGACAATGAGCAGTTCTTC. It encodes CASRSGTGNDNEQFF.

V and J are TRBV28 and TRBJ2-5, with 10 bases matching TRBD2. Unmatched junction bases numbered 6, after V lost 6 bases and J lost 2 bases. The CDR3 runs 15 residues. Germline V CDR1 and CDR2: MDHEN, SYDVKM. CDR3 coding DNA: TGTGCCAGCAGCCGGGGGACTAGCGCACAAGAGACCCAGTACTTC. It codes for CASSRGTSAQETQYF.

The rearrangement uses TRBV2 and TRBJ2-3, with D maybe TRBD1 (5 bases). This CDR3 is built from 15 residues. V lost 8 bases and J 2 bases, leaving 17 bases between the germline ends. CDR1 is SNHLY, CDR2 FYNNEI, per germline. CDR3 in amino acids: CASEAREFSTDTQYF. The CDR3 DNA reads as TGTGCCAGCGAGGCCAGGGAATTCTCCACAGATACGCAGTATTTT.

The chain uses TRBV9 and TRBJ2-1; D might be TRBD2 (6 bases). The ends were cut back, 2 bases at V and 7 bases at J, with 16 bases in the middle. Germline values: CDR1 SGDLS, CDR2 YYNGEE. The CDR3 is 15 residues long. The CDR3 DNA reads as TGTGCCAGCAGCGTCCGAGGGTGGGGGAGGAATGAGCAGTTCTTC. Protein sequence: CASSVRGWGRNEQFF.

V and J are TRBV5-3 and TRBJ2-7, with D possibly being TRBD1 (6 bases). TRBV5-3 is treated as an ORF (open reading frame) with a function not yet certain. The CDR3 totals 14 residues. Trimming removed 4 bases from V and 0 bases from J, with 11 bases in between. The CDR3 DNA reads as TGTGCCAGAAGCGGACAGTGGGTCTCCTACGAGCAGTACGTC. Translation gives CARSGQWVSYEQYV.

The chain joins TRBV11-2 to TRBJ2-2; TRBD2 might be the D (6 bases). The CDR3 is made up of 15 amino acids. V was pared by 5 bases and J by 3 bases, with 13 bases between. Germline CDR1 is SGHAT and CDR2 is FQNNGV. The CDR3 coding sequence is TGTGCCAGCAGCCACCAGGGAGGATACACCGGGGAGCTGTTTTTT. It encodes CASSHQGGYTGELFF. The complete variable domain, with remaining parts taken from reference TRBV11-2 and TRBJ2-2, reads EAGVAQSPRYKIIEKRQSVAFWCNPISGHATLYWYQQILGQGPKLLIQFQNNGVVDDSQLPKDRFSAERLKGVDSTLKIQPAKLEDSAVYLCASSHQGGYTGELFFGEGSRLTVL.

This chain connects TRBV30 to TRBJ1-2; D ambiguous. The V end lost 6 bases, the J end lost 2 bases, and 19 bases lay between the germline ends. The CDR3 extends over 15 amino acids. Germline loops: CDR1 GTSNPN, CDR2 SVGIG (reference sequence). The CDR3 here is CACLGRPGMNYGYTF. CDR3 DNA sequence: TGTGCCTGCCTCGGCCGCCCGGGGATGAACTATGGCTACACCTTC.

The V call is TRBV3-1 (or the pseudogene TRBV3-2), the J call TRBJ2-3; TRBD2 matches at 12 bases. There are 16 residues in the CDR3. The V segment lost 2 bases and the J segment 6 bases; nucleotides outside the gene matches: 6. Germline CDR1 LGHDT, CDR2 YNNKEL (reference sequence). CDR3 in amino acids: CASSQRLAGADDTQYF. CDR3 sequence (DNA): TGTGCCAGCAGCCAAAGACTAGCGGGAGCAGATGATACGCAGTATTTT.

This clone has only a few counts. This sequence joins TRBV28 and TRBJ1-5, with 8 positions matching TRBD1. Per the germline V gene, CDR1 is MDHEN and CDR2 is SYDVKM. The V gene end was trimmed by 5 bases and the J gene end by 7 bases; junction bases not matched to a gene: 10. The length of the CDR3 is 15 residues. In nucleotides, the CDR3 is TGTGCCAGCAGTAATGACAGGGGAGAAGTCCAGCCCCAGCATTTT. This sequence encodes CASSNDRGEVQPQHF. The complete variable domain, with remaining parts taken from reference TRBV28 and TRBJ1-5, reads DVKVTQSSRYLVKRTGEKVFLECVQDMDHENMFWYRQDPGLGLRLIYFSYDVKMKEKGDIPEGYSVSREKKERFSLILESASTNQTSMYLCASSNDRGEVQPQHFGDGTRLSIL.

The genes are TRBV7-2 and TRBJ2-2, with TRBD2 matching 9 bases. The CDR3 contains 16 residues. CDR1 and CDR2 (germline): SGHTA, FQGNSA. Trimming at V came to 3 bases and at J to 7 bases, leaving 9 bases not matched to a gene. The CDR3 loop is CASSLVAGGRGGELFF. The CDR3 DNA follows: TGTGCCAGCAGCTTGGTCGCGGGGGGGCGTGGCGGGGAGCTGTTTTTT. The variable domain in full, with the rest retrieved from reference TRBV7-2 and TRBJ2-2, is GAGVSQSPSNKVTEKGKDVELRCDPISGHTALYWYRQSLGQGLEFLIYFQGNSAPDKSGLPSDRFSAERTGGSVSTLTIQRTQQEDSAVYLCASSLVAGGRGGELFFGEGSRLTVL.

The CDR3 DNA sequence: TGCGCCAGCAGTGAGTCGATCGGTTACAATGAGCAGTTCTTC. Amino acids: CASSESIGYNEQFF. V and J are TRBV10-1 and TRBJ2-1; the D is unclear. In germline, CDR1 is WNHNN, CDR2 SYGVQD (reference sequence). The CDR3 runs to 14 residues. V was clipped by 0 bases and J by 4 bases, with 7 bases between them.

V gene TRBV19 combines with J gene TRBJ1-5; 7 bases line up with TRBD1. Germline CDR1 is LNHDA and CDR2 is SQIVND (reference sequence). With V trimmed by 4 bases and J by 4 bases, 10 bases remained unmatched. CDR3 length equals 16 residues. CDR3 amino acids: CASSKKRGTENQPQHF. DNA for the CDR3: TGTGCCAGTAGTAAAAAACGGGGGACAGAGAATCAGCCCCAGCATTTT.

The sample holds a few counts of this clone. The chain joins TRBV12-3 or TRBV12-4 to TRBJ1-5, with unresolved D. The CDR3 totals 13 residues. Trimming took 7 bases from V and 3 from J, leaving 10 bases between them. In DNA, the CDR3 is TGTGCCAGCACCGAACATTCCAATCAGCCCCAGCATTTT. It encodes CASTEHSNQPQHF.

The chain employs TRBV19 and TRBJ2-5; 9 positions match TRBD1. Trimming took 4 bases from V and 5 from J; bases not matched to a gene: 8. This CDR3 is 15 amino acids long. Germline V CDR1 and CDR2: LNHDA, SQIVND (reference sequence). CDR3 DNA: TGTGCCAGTAGTAGGCCGGGACAGGGCCTGGAGACCCAGTACTTC. This encodes CASSRPGQGLETQYF.

The V gene is TRBV7-6, the J gene TRBJ2-3; 12 nucleotides agree with TRBD2. The CDR3 is made up of 16 amino acids. V lost 5 bases, J lost 3 bases, and 6 bases stayed unmatched. The V gene's germline CDR1 is SGHVS and CDR2 FNYEAQ. Here the CDR3 DNA reads TGTGCCAGCAGCCCCCTAGCGGGAGGGCCGACAGATACGCAGTATTTT. It specifies CASSPLAGGPTDTQYF.

CDR3 DNA: TGTGCCACCAGTGATCCCCAGGTCAGTTCAGTGACCCAGTACTTC. It codes for CATSDPQVSSVTQYF. The rearrangement uses TRBV24-1 and TRBJ2-5; D gene ambiguous. Germline CDR1 and CDR2: KGHDR and SFDVKD. This CDR3 region has 15 residues. Between the trimmed V and J ends, which lost 3 bases and 7 bases, there was a span of 17 bases.

This clone was seen a single time. V is TRBV7-6 and J is TRBJ2-6; D perhaps matches TRBD2 (5 bases). Germline CDR1 reads SGHVS; CDR2 reads FNYEAQ. This CDR3 comprises 16 residues. V lost 1 base, J lost 0 bases, and 7 bases lay in between. The DNA for the CDR3 is TGTGCCAGCAGCTTAGGACGGGACTCTGGGGCCAACGTCCTGACTTTC. The encoded protein is CASSLGRDSGANVLTF.

The CDR3 here is CASSSTGPTDTQYF. The CDR3 DNA reads TGTGCCAGCAGCTCGACAGGCCCCACAGATACGCAGTATTTT. The genes are TRBV7-9 and TRBJ2-3; TRBD1 might be the D (6 bases). The CDR3 is 14 residues long. V gave up 4 bases and J gave up 2 bases, with 10 bases separating them. CDR1 is SEHNR, CDR2 FQNEAQ, per germline (reference sequence).

To note about this clone: This sample also contains other DNA sequences that code for the same CDR3. This sequence joins TRBV5-1 and TRBJ2-3; TRBD2 matches 11 bases. The J segment lost 2 bases and the V segment lost 4 bases, leaving 6 bases of the junction unmatched. CDR3 length: 16 residues. Germline-derived CDR1 and CDR2 are SGHRS and YFSETQ. DNA of the CDR3: TGCGCCAGCAGCATCGGGACTAGCGGTAACACAGATACGCAGTATTTT. Translated, it gives CASSIGTSGNTDTQYF.

V usage is TRBV28 and J usage is TRBJ2-7; D gene unclear. The CDR3 is 11 residues long. V gave up 6 bases and J gave up 4 bases, with 7 bases separating them. CDR1 and CDR2 from the germline V gene are MDHEN and SYDVKM. This CDR3 is CASSIGYEQYV. DNA for the CDR3: TGTGCCAGCAGCATCGGTTACGAGCAGTACGTC.

The chain uses TRBV9 and TRBJ2-2; 7 nucleotides line up with TRBD2. The junction had 11 bases not matched to a gene; V was cut back by 0 bases and J by 6 bases. CDR1 and CDR2 from the germline V gene are SGDLS and YYNGEE. CDR3 length equals 17 residues. CDR3 nucleotide sequence: TGTGCCAGCAGCGTAGGGGAGGGAACCTTGGGAGCCGGGGAGCTGTTTTTT. Residues: CASSVGEGTLGAGELFF.

The rearrangement uses TRBV7-9 and TRBJ2-1; TRBD2 matches at 7 bases. The germline V gene encodes CDR1 SEHNR and CDR2 FQNEAQ (reference sequence). The ends lost 2 bases at V and 5 bases at J; junction bases unmatched: 3. The CDR3 has 14 residues. CDR3 nucleotides: TGTGCCAGCAGCTTACGGGCGGGAGACAATGAGCAGTTCTTC. As protein: CASSLRAGDNEQFF.

The rearrangement links TRBV18 to TRBJ1-1, with 7 bases fitting TRBD1. Germline loops: CDR1 KGHSH, CDR2 LQKENI. The V segment lost 5 bases and the J segment 0 bases; nucleotides outside the gene matches: 3. The CDR3 runs to 14 residues. CDR3 loop: CASSTTGMNTEAFF. For the CDR3, the DNA is TGTGCCAGCTCAACGACAGGGATGAACACTGAAGCTTTCTTT.

The chain has TRBV19 and TRBJ2-5, with D tentatively TRBD1 (6 bases). V gave up 0 bases and J gave up 6 bases, with 14 bases separating them. Germline V gene lookup returns CDR1 LNHDA and CDR2 SQIVND (reference sequence). The CDR3 runs 15 residues. The CDR3, as DNA: TGTGCCAGTAGTATAGATAGGGGCCAGGGGCAGACCCAGTACTTC. Translation: CASSIDRGQGQTQYF.

V is TRBV10-3 and J is TRBJ2-3; 9 bases line up with TRBD1. Germline V gives CDR1 ENHRY, CDR2 SYGVKD. This CDR3 comprises 15 residues. The ends lost 6 bases at V and 2 bases at J; junction bases unmatched: 6. This CDR3 is CAISRQGELTDTQYF. The CDR3, as DNA: TGTGCCATCAGCAGACAGGGGGAGCTCACAGATACGCAGTATTTT.

The V and J genes are TRBV6-2 or TRBV6-3 and TRBJ2-6; D call uncertain. This CDR3 contains 16 residues. The germline V gene encodes CDR1 MNHEY and CDR2 SVGEGT. V was shortened by 4 bases and J by 0 bases, with 10 bases between the two germline ends. The CDR3 sequence: CASSSTESSGANVLTF. The CDR3, as DNA: TGTGCCAGCAGTTCGACGGAGAGCTCTGGGGCCAACGTCCTGACTTTC.